This passage covers 5 T cell receptor beta chains from one sample sequenced in a study of OX40 agonist ivuxolimab in advanced cancers. TCRdb keeps only in-frame clones here, not all; method: immunoSEQ multiplex PCR. The repertoire has fewer than 70,000 clones, around 93% of them found once; the top ten carry about 13%. This specimen was CD4+ or CD8+ T cells sorted from blood, taken in a trial of the OX40 agonist ivuxolimab. These receptors originate from an adult with an advanced solid tumor such as melanoma, head and neck, liver or kidney cancer.

This clone appeared once. The chain carries TRBV5-6 and TRBJ1-1; D call uncertain. The CDR3 runs 13 residues. The V gene's germline CDR1 is SGHDT and CDR2 YYEEEE. V was shortened by 0 bases and J by 0 bases, with 3 bases between the two germline ends. CDR3 loop: CASSLAVNTEAFF. The CDR3 nucleotides read TGTGCCAGCAGCTTGGCCGTGAACACTGAAGCTTTCTTT.

This clone was picked up a small number of times. This same CDR3 is encoded by further DNA sequences in the sample. V gene TRBV27 combines with J gene TRBJ2-7, with 10 bases fitting TRBD1. This CDR3 is 14 amino acids long. Germline V gene sequence: CDR1 MNHEY, CDR2 SMNVEV (reference sequence). V lost 5 bases and J lost 3; bases outside the gene matches: 4. The CDR3 sequence: CASSPGTGVYEQYF. The CDR3, as DNA: TGTGCCAGCAGTCCCGGGACAGGGGTCTACGAGCAGTACTTC.

The rearrangement links TRBV7-2 to TRBJ2-7, with 7 positions matching TRBD2. After removal of 3 bases from V and 0 bases from J, the junction contained 5 bases not matched to a gene. CDR3 length: 15 residues. Germline CDR1 and CDR2: SGHTA and FQGNSA. This chain's CDR3 is CASSFLAAPSYEQYF. The CDR3 coding sequence is TGTGCCAGCAGCTTTCTAGCGGCCCCCTCCTACGAGCAGTACTTC.

Here the CDR3 DNA reads TGTGCCAGCAGCCAAGATCGCGGCATACAGGGGAGGCAAGAGACCCAGTACTTC. Protein product: CASSQDRGIQGRQETQYF. V is TRBV14 and J is TRBJ2-5; TRBD1 might be the D (7 bases). V lost 0 bases and J lost 2, with 19 bases in between. CDR1 and CDR2 from the germline V gene are SGHDN and FVKESK. The CDR3 runs to 18 residues.

This sequence joins TRBV4-2 and TRBJ2-1; 10 bases line up with TRBD2. This CDR3 has 17 residues. V gave up 3 bases and J gave up 3 bases; unmatched junction bases: 8. Per germline, CDR1 LGHNA and CDR2 YNFKEQ. CDR3 loop: CASSQDPGTSVYNEQFF. CDR3 bases: TGTGCCAGCAGCCAGGATCCCGGGACTAGCGTCTACAATGAGCAGTTCTTC.